The rows below give T cell receptor beta chains drawn from one sample of a study of blood T cell repertoires in COVID-19. Profiling relied on immunoSEQ multiplex PCR, and the TCRdb table lists in-frame clones only, not all of them. The sample has around 200,000 clones; approximately 87% are singletons. Specimen: peripheral blood. These receptors were obtained from a young man with active or convalescent COVID-19. The CDR3 runs from the conserved cysteine through the conserved F or W. The D gene is left open where the match is weak. The size of a clone is reported for some rows only, either as once, few or many, or as a class for expanded clones.

v_call: TRBV11-2
clone_size: NA
j_call: TRBJ2-1
d_call: TRBD2
cdr3_aa: CASSLDHAGGLNEQFF
cdr3_nt: TGTGCCAGCAGCTTAGATCATGCGGGAGGACTTAATGAGCAGTTCTTC

v_call: TRBV9
clone_size: once
j_call: TRBJ2-1
d_call: TRBD2
cdr3_aa: CASSAAGAGVAPSGVEQFF
cdr3_nt: TGTGCCAGCAGCGCCGCCGGGGCGGGAGTGGCCCCGTCGGGTGTTGAGCAGTTCTTC

v_call: TRBV28
clone_size: NA
j_call: TRBJ1-2
d_call: NA
cdr3_aa: CAVGRTALYGYTF
cdr3_nt: TGTGCCGTCGGGAGGACAGCTCTCTATGGCTACACCTTC

v_call: TRBV7-8
clone_size: NA
j_call: TRBJ1-3
d_call: NA
cdr3_aa: CASSSNLLGSGNTIYF
cdr3_nt: TGTGCCAGCAGCTCAAACTTACTTGGCTCTGGAAACACCATATATTTT

v_call: TRBV11-3
clone_size: NA
j_call: TRBJ1-5
d_call: NA
cdr3_aa: CASSFRDNQPQHF
cdr3_nt: TGTGCCAGCAGCTTCAGGGACAATCAGCCCCAGCATTTT

v_call: TRBV2
clone_size: NA
j_call: TRBJ1-6
d_call: TRBD1
cdr3_aa: CASRDREYDSPLHF
cdr3_nt: TGTGCCAGCCGGGACAGGGAATATGATTCACCCCTCCACTTT

v_call: TRBV4-2
clone_size: NA
j_call: TRBJ1-5
d_call: NA
cdr3_aa: CASSQEPGGPQHF
cdr3_nt: TGTGCCAGCAGCCAAGAACCGGGAGGGCCCCAGCATTTT

v_call: TRBV7-9
clone_size: NA
j_call: TRBJ2-5
d_call: NA
cdr3_aa: CASTQPTAPLQETQYF
cdr3_nt: TGTGCCAGCACCCAACCAACAGCTCCCCTCCAAGAGACCCAGTACTTC

v_call: TRBV5-1
clone_size: NA
j_call: TRBJ2-6
d_call: NA
cdr3_aa: CASSLAGGAETSGANVLTF
cdr3_nt: TGCGCCAGCAGCTTGGCTGGAGGGGCAGAAACCTCTGGGGCCAACGTCCTGACTTTC

v_call: TRBV29-1
clone_size: NA
j_call: TRBJ2-2
d_call: NA
cdr3_aa: CSVGGQTNTGELFF
cdr3_nt: TGCAGCGTTGGCGGACAGACCAACACCGGGGAGCTGTTTTTT

v_call: TRBV10-3
clone_size: NA
j_call: TRBJ2-2
d_call: TRBD2
cdr3_aa: CAASLGLASPGELFF
cdr3_nt: TGTGCCGCCTCCTTGGGACTAGCGTCGCCCGGGGAGCTGTTTTTT

v_call: TRBV5-1
clone_size: NA
j_call: TRBJ1-2
d_call: TRBD1
cdr3_aa: CASSPQGQGAYGYTF
cdr3_nt: TGCGCCAGCAGCCCGCAGGGACAGGGGGCTTATGGCTACACCTTC

v_call: TRBV12-5
clone_size: NA
j_call: TRBJ2-5
d_call: NA
cdr3_aa: CASGRHSKGQETQYF
cdr3_nt: TGTGCTAGTGGCCGACACAGCAAGGGGCAAGAGACCCAGTACTTC

v_call: TRBV20-1
clone_size: NA
j_call: TRBJ1-1
d_call: NA
cdr3_aa: CSAKRNTEAFF
cdr3_nt: TGCAGTGCTAAGCGGAACACTGAAGCTTTCTTT

v_call: TRBV19
clone_size: NA
j_call: TRBJ2-7
d_call: TRBD1
cdr3_aa: CASRGGQGLYEQYF
cdr3_nt: TGTGCCAGTAGGGGCGGACAGGGGCTTTACGAGCAGTACTTC

v_call: TRBV4-3
clone_size: NA
j_call: TRBJ2-6
d_call: NA
cdr3_aa: CASSQESGAGANVLTF
cdr3_nt: TGCGCCAGCAGCCAAGAGTCAGGGGCTGGGGCCAACGTCCTGACTTTC

v_call: TRBV7-2
clone_size: NA
j_call: TRBJ1-5
d_call: TRBD1
cdr3_aa: CASSLWALQTGDQPQHF
cdr3_nt: TGTGCCAGCAGCTTATGGGCCCTTCAGACAGGGGATCAGCCCCAGCATTTT

v_call: TRBV28
clone_size: NA
j_call: TRBJ2-6
d_call: TRBD2
cdr3_aa: CATGLVSSGANVLTF
cdr3_nt: TGTGCCACCGGACTAGTCAGCTCTGGGGCCAACGTCCTGACTTTC

v_call: TRBV5-1
clone_size: NA
j_call: TRBJ2-5
d_call: NA
cdr3_aa: CASSYRGGGETQYF
cdr3_nt: TGCGCCAGCAGCTACCGTGGGGGCGGGGAGACCCAGTACTTC

v_call: TRBV30
clone_size: NA
j_call: TRBJ1-1
d_call: NA
cdr3_aa: CAWSVRGLSEAFF
cdr3_nt: TGTGCCTGGAGTGTACGAGGGTTATCTGAAGCTTTCTTT

v_call: TRBV19
clone_size: NA
j_call: TRBJ1-2
d_call: NA
cdr3_aa: CASSISGKDYGYTF
cdr3_nt: TGTGCCAGTAGTATATCGGGGAAGGACTATGGCTACACCTTC

v_call: TRBV27
clone_size: once
j_call: TRBJ2-5
d_call: TRBD2
cdr3_aa: CASSPGTSGAQETQYF
cdr3_nt: TGTGCCAGCAGTCCGGGGACTAGCGGGGCCCAAGAGACCCAGTACTTC

v_call: TRBV2
clone_size: NA
j_call: TRBJ1-1
d_call: TRBD1
cdr3_aa: CASTGGKAFF
cdr3_nt: TGTGCCAGTACAGGGGGGAAAGCTTTCTTT

v_call: TRBV7-2
clone_size: NA
j_call: TRBJ1-5
d_call: NA
cdr3_aa: CASSQDREGNQPQHF
cdr3_nt: TGTGCCAGCAGCCAAGACAGAGAGGGCAATCAGCCCCAGCATTTT

v_call: TRBV7-9
clone_size: NA
j_call: TRBJ2-2
d_call: TRBD2
cdr3_aa: CASSSAGDGTGELFF
cdr3_nt: TGTGCCAGCAGCTCAGCGGGAGACGGCACCGGGGAGCTGTTTTTT

v_call: TRBV18
clone_size: NA
j_call: TRBJ1-1
d_call: NA
cdr3_aa: CASSSVRALSTEAFF
cdr3_nt: TGTGCCAGCTCATCGGTCAGGGCCTTGAGCACTGAAGCTTTCTTT

v_call: TRBV7-9
clone_size: NA
j_call: TRBJ2-5
d_call: NA
cdr3_aa: CASSLVLSVETQYF
cdr3_nt: TGTGCCAGCAGCTTGGTCTTGAGTGTTGAGACCCAGTACTTC

v_call: TRBV2
clone_size: NA
j_call: TRBJ1-4
d_call: NA
cdr3_aa: CASSQLKEEKLFF
cdr3_nt: TGTGCCAGCAGTCAACTAAAAGAAGAAAAACTGTTTTTT

v_call: TRBV6-2/TRBV6-3
clone_size: once
j_call: TRBJ1-1
d_call: TRBD1
cdr3_aa: CASSYSVTGGTEAFF
cdr3_nt: TGTGCCAGCAGTTACTCAGTGACAGGGGGCACTGAAGCTTTCTTT

v_call: TRBV20-1
clone_size: few
j_call: TRBJ1-1
d_call: NA
cdr3_aa: CSILMDTEAFF
cdr3_nt: TGCAGTATCCTAATGGACACTGAAGCTTTCTTT

v_call: TRBV27
clone_size: NA
j_call: TRBJ1-2
d_call: NA
cdr3_aa: CASSAPGFDGYTF
cdr3_nt: TGTGCCAGCAGTGCCCCGGGGTTTGATGGCTACACCTTC

v_call: TRBV27
clone_size: NA
j_call: TRBJ2-1
d_call: TRBD2
cdr3_aa: CASRGLAVYNEQFF
cdr3_nt: TGTGCCAGCAGGGGACTAGCGGTTTACAATGAGCAGTTCTTC

v_call: TRBV28
clone_size: NA
j_call: TRBJ1-2
d_call: NA
cdr3_aa: CASSLSLGGGYTF
cdr3_nt: TGTGCCAGCAGTTTATCCCTGGGGGGAGGCTACACCTTC

v_call: TRBV21-1
clone_size: NA
j_call: TRBJ1-5
d_call: NA
cdr3_aa: CASSEWDRAAPYSNQPQHF
cdr3_nt: TGTGCCAGCAGCGAGTGGGACAGGGCAGCCCCATATAGCAATCAGCCCCAGCATTTT

v_call: TRBV2
clone_size: NA
j_call: TRBJ2-2
d_call: NA
cdr3_aa: CASNGLQNTGELFF
cdr3_nt: TGTGCCAGCAACGGACTCCAGAACACCGGGGAGCTGTTTTTT

v_call: TRBV9
clone_size: NA
j_call: TRBJ2-2
d_call: NA
cdr3_aa: CASSPKGGPGTGELFF
cdr3_nt: TGTGCCAGCAGCCCCAAGGGGGGGCCAGGCACCGGGGAGCTGTTTTTT

v_call: TRBV6-2/TRBV6-3
clone_size: NA
j_call: TRBJ1-1
d_call: TRBD1
cdr3_aa: CASSSSPGQVNTEAFF
cdr3_nt: TGTGCCAGCAGTTCCTCCCCGGGACAGGTGAACACTGAAGCTTTCTTT

v_call: TRBV11-3
clone_size: NA
j_call: TRBJ1-6
d_call: NA
cdr3_aa: CASSGGGQGVYGPLHF
cdr3_nt: TGTGCCAGCAGCGGCGGAGGGCAGGGAGTCTACGGGCCCCTCCACTTT

v_call: TRBV5-1
clone_size: NA
j_call: TRBJ1-1
d_call: NA
cdr3_aa: CASSFIERLDTEAFF
cdr3_nt: TGCGCCAGCAGCTTCATTGAGAGGTTGGACACTGAAGCTTTCTTT

v_call: TRBV15
clone_size: NA
j_call: TRBJ2-1
d_call: NA
cdr3_aa: CATEPGLLSRNEQFF
cdr3_nt: TGTGCCACAGAGCCCGGACTACTGTCGAGGAATGAGCAGTTCTTC

v_call: TRBV5-6
clone_size: NA
j_call: TRBJ1-5
d_call: NA
cdr3_aa: CASSLRGILSNQPQHF
cdr3_nt: TGTGCCAGCAGCTTGCGGGGAATTCTAAGCAATCAGCCCCAGCATTTT

v_call: TRBV29-1
clone_size: NA
j_call: TRBJ2-2
d_call: TRBD1
cdr3_aa: CSGRTGNTGELFF
cdr3_nt: TGCAGCGGGAGGACAGGGAACACCGGGGAGCTGTTTTTT

v_call: TRBV3-1/TRBV3-2
clone_size: NA
j_call: TRBJ1-3
d_call: NA
cdr3_aa: CASSPGSGNTIYF
cdr3_nt: TGTGCCAGCAGCCCGGGATCGGGAAACACCATATATTTT

v_call: TRBV5-5
clone_size: NA
j_call: TRBJ1-5
d_call: TRBD1
cdr3_aa: CASSLSATGGVLKQPQHF
cdr3_nt: TGTGCCAGCAGCTTGTCCGCTACAGGGGGCGTTTTAAAACAGCCCCAGCATTTT

v_call: TRBV28
clone_size: NA
j_call: TRBJ2-2
d_call: NA
cdr3_aa: CASNNVGDRLTGELFF
cdr3_nt: TGTGCCAGCAATAATGTCGGAGACAGGCTTACCGGGGAGCTGTTTTTT

v_call: TRBV6-5
clone_size: NA
j_call: TRBJ2-5
d_call: NA
cdr3_aa: CASRRTIQETQYF
cdr3_nt: TGTGCCAGCAGGAGGACTATACAAGAGACCCAGTACTTC

v_call: TRBV6-1
clone_size: few
j_call: TRBJ1-2
d_call: NA
cdr3_aa: CASSAQGSTASRGYTF
cdr3_nt: TGTGCCAGCAGTGCCCAGGGATCCACCGCCTCTAGGGGCTACACCTTC

v_call: TRBV2
clone_size: NA
j_call: TRBJ2-3
d_call: TRBD2
cdr3_aa: CASRLAGGGDTQYF
cdr3_nt: TGTGCCAGCCGCCTAGCGGGGGGGGGAGATACGCAGTATTTT